This paragraph reports one T cell receptor beta chain. What it binds is not known. Measured with immunoSEQ multiplex PCR; TCRdb has only the in-frame clones, and not every one. The sample comprises about 18,000 clones, roughly 76% of which are singletons, and more than 20% rests with the top ten. Germline assignment: CDR1 SGHRS and CDR2 YFSETQ. V was trimmed by 3 bases and J by 2 bases, leaving 12 bases between them. This CDR3 is built from 14 residues. The data were obtained in a study of PD-1 blockade in classical Hodgkin lymphoma. The wider study: Every 2 weeks, patients got 3 mg/kg intravenous nivolumab.

Relapse was seen in all patients after autologous stem cell transplantation, and brentuximab vedotin exposure was variable. Study-wide results and caveats: Newly diagnosed patients were reported to start with lower TCR diversity than healthy donors. Baseline diversity was lower in partial responders and progressors than complete responders.

This chain joins TRBV5-1 and TRBJ2-7; D may be TRBD1 or TRBD2 (5 bases each). The sample in question was peripheral blood mononuclear cells (PBMCs), obtained at baseline. The receptor comes from a human donor with classical Hodgkin lymphoma. The CDR3 reads CASSSRDGPYEQYF. In DNA, the CDR3 is TGCGCCAGCAGCTCCCGGGACGGACCCTACGAGCAGTACTTC.